The T cell receptor (beta chain) described here comes from a study of CXCR3-negative and CXCR3-positive naive CD8 T cells. Concerning this clonotype: What it binds is not known.

Overall study findings and caveats: CXCR3 levels fell partly with cryopreservation; most assays relied on fresh PBMCs. Sequencing showed both naive subsets with comparably high diversity, and memory CD8+ cells much lower.

Germline CDR1 and CDR2: MDHEN and SYDVKM. The CDR3 sequence is 19 residues long. UMI-tagged TRB cDNA libraries were built via 5' RACE. Reprocessing the 5' RACE reads, TCRdb reports a single entry for every CDR3 protein and omits DNA. The sample has roughly 86,000 distinct CDR3 sequences. The TCR sequence derives from a human donor in good health. Some clones in this sample may be carry-over from other donors' samples. Sequencing was done on a sample of naive CXCR3- CD8+ T cells from blood. The subset here: CD45RO-CCR7+CD27+CD95- naive CD8+ T cells lacking CXCR3 (TNR3-). The chain carries TRBV28 and TRBJ2-3; TCRdb proposes TRBD1, but this gene call is untestable without DNA. CDR3 residues: CASSPPPGAEAERVWVQYF.